Listed below are T cell receptor beta chains from one sample, sequenced in a study of blood T cell repertoires in COVID-19. Here immunoSEQ multiplex PCR was the method, and the copy in TCRdb shows in-frame clones only, minus some. Found here are roughly 190,000 clones, approximately 86% of them singletons; the top ten hold about 26%. The sample consisted of PBMCs or T cells enriched from blood (not recorded which). The receptors were sampled from a woman in her forties in a cohort exposed to, infected with or recovered from COVID-19 (not recorded which). The CDR3 runs from the conserved cysteine through the conserved F or W. The D gene is left open where the match is weak. Clone size is not always given. Where it is, it says once, few, many or a class for expanded clones.

V gene,clone size,D gene,J gene,CDR3 protein,CDR3 DNA
TRBV7-9,NA,TRBD2,TRBJ2-3,CASSSSSGDTDTQYF,TGTGCCAGCAGCTCCTCTAGCGGGGACACAGATACGCAGTATTTT
TRBV4-1,NA,TRBD1,TRBJ1-1,CASSQYRGNTEAFF,TGCGCCAGCAGCCAGTACAGGGGGAACACTGAAGCTTTCTTT
TRBV27,NA,NA,TRBJ2-1,CASSLLQGTLKFEQFF,TGTGCCAGCAGTCTACTACAGGGGACTCTGAAGTTTGAGCAGTTCTTC
TRBV3-1/TRBV3-2,NA,TRBD2,TRBJ2-7,CASSPLTSGVYEQYF,TGTGCCAGCAGCCCCTTGACTAGCGGGGTCTACGAGCAGTACTTC
TRBV19,NA,NA,TRBJ1-1,CASADTYTEAFF,TGTGCCAGCGCGGACACCTACACTGAAGCTTTCTTT
TRBV11-2,NA,TRBD1,TRBJ1-2,CASSASGTGGVVGGYTF,TGTGCCAGCAGCGCCTCCGGGACAGGGGGCGTCGTCGGTGGCTACACCTTC
TRBV10-2,NA,NA,TRBJ2-4,CASSDGTLLNIQYF,TGCGCCAGCAGTGATGGGACTCTCCTTAACATTCAGTACTTC
TRBV11-3,NA,TRBD2,TRBJ2-3,CASSSAGLAGITDTQYF,TGTGCCAGCAGCTCCGCGGGGCTAGCGGGTATCACAGATACGCAGTATTTT
TRBV5-4,NA,TRBD2,TRBJ2-7,CASSRGSGVYEQYF,TGTGCCAGCAGCCGCGGGAGCGGGGTATACGAGCAGTACTTC
TRBV5-4,NA,NA,TRBJ1-1,CASSFNGQEAFF,TGTGCCAGCAGCTTCAATGGGCAAGAAGCTTTCTTT
TRBV7-8,NA,NA,TRBJ2-5,CASSLILRDSQRSRRETQYF,TGTGCCAGCAGCTTAATCCTTCGGGACTCTCAGAGAAGTAGGCGAGAGACCCAGTACTTC
TRBV19,NA,NA,TRBJ1-5,CASSGQTHNQPQHF,TGTGCCAGTAGTGGGCAGACCCACAATCAGCCCCAGCATTTT
TRBV9,NA,TRBD2,TRBJ2-1,CASCWRERGEQFF,TGTGCCAGCTGCTGGCGGGAGAGGGGTGAGCAGTTCTTC
TRBV7-2,NA,NA,TRBJ2-3,CASSLDFTDTQYF,TGTGCCAGCAGCTTAGACTTCACAGATACGCAGTATTTT
TRBV12-2,NA,NA,TRBJ1-1,CASPLLKRGFPRTEAFF,TGTGCAAGTCCCCTTCTAAAAAGGGGCTTCCCTCGCACTGAAGCTTTCTTT
TRBV6-4,NA,NA,TRBJ1-5,CASSDAGGQPQHF,TGTGCCAGCAGTGACGCCGGGGGTCAGCCCCAGCATTTT
TRBV7-6,NA,TRBD1,TRBJ1-5,CASSFGRGDLRAQHF,TGTGCCAGCAGCTTTGGCAGGGGGGACCTAAGGGCCCAGCATTTT
TRBV15,NA,TRBD1,TRBJ1-2,CATSGTGGYGYTF,TGTGCCACCAGCGGGACAGGGGGGTATGGCTACACCTTC
TRBV13,NA,TRBD1,TRBJ2-5,CASSLRDRGPQETQYF,TGTGCCAGCAGCCTCCGGGACAGGGGCCCCCAAGAGACCCAGTACTTC
TRBV18,NA,NA,TRBJ2-2,CASSLSTANTGELFF,TGTGCCAGCTCACTAAGTACAGCGAACACCGGGGAGCTGTTTTTT
TRBV5-1,once,TRBD1,TRBJ2-7,CASSLGQGIRSYEQYF,TGCGCCAGCAGCCTAGGACAGGGAATCCGTTCCTACGAGCAGTACTTC
TRBV9,NA,TRBD2,TRBJ2-2,CASSVGYRTSSTGELFF,TGTGCCAGCAGCGTTGGTTATAGGACTAGTTCTACCGGGGAGCTGTTTTTT
TRBV6-5,NA,NA,TRBJ2-7,CASSYSAAYSYEQYF,TGTGCCAGCAGTTACTCGGCGGCTTACTCCTACGAGCAGTACTTC
TRBV11-2,NA,TRBD1,TRBJ2-7,CASSLGTGSYEQYF,TGTGCCAGCAGCTTGGGGACAGGGTCCTACGAGCAGTACTTC
TRBV5-8,NA,NA,TRBJ1-3,CASSFRSSGSGNTIYF,TGTGCCAGCAGCTTTCGCTCGTCGGGCTCTGGAAACACCATATATTTT
TRBV7-6,few,NA,TRBJ2-1,CASSLAGAFYNEQFF,TGTGCCAGCAGCTTAGCTGGTGCGTTTTACAATGAGCAGTTCTTC
TRBV10-2,few,NA,TRBJ1-5,CASSPGEGQPQHF,TGCGCCAGCAGCCCAGGGGAAGGTCAGCCCCAGCATTTT
TRBV5-5,once,NA,TRBJ1-5,CASSLWAGSNQPQHF,TGTGCCAGCAGCTTGTGGGCAGGAAGCAATCAGCCCCAGCATTTT
TRBV7-9,NA,TRBD1,TRBJ2-2,CASSLGTGLTGELFF,TGTGCCAGCAGCTTAGGGACAGGACTCACCGGGGAGCTGTTTTTT
TRBV5-6,NA,NA,TRBJ2-1,CASSFPNYNEQFF,TGTGCCAGCAGCTTTCCTAACTACAATGAGCAGTTCTTC
TRBV11-3,NA,NA,TRBJ2-2,CASSPSRGTGELFF,TGTGCCAGCAGCCCTAGTCGGGGGACCGGGGAGCTGTTTTTT